These 20 T cell receptor beta chains were sequenced from one sample in a study of cytomegalovirus exposure and HLA in healthy donors. PCR amplification relied on 60 Vbeta primers (plus 13 Jbeta primers). Clones were sequenced by immunoSEQ multiplex PCR, and TCRdb holds only the in-frame ones, with some missing. This table holds approximately 150,000 clones, about four fifths found once. The sample was PBMCs. The receptors shown here come from a man aged 45 to 65 in good health and CMV-seropositive.

The chain is built from TRBV7-2 and TRBJ1-5; possible D gene TRBD1, 5 bases. CDR1 and CDR2 from the germline V gene are SGHTA and FQGNSA. Trimming removed 5 bases from V and 5 bases from J, with 16 bases in between. The CDR3 runs 15 residues. CDR3 coding DNA: TGTGCCAGCAGCGGCAGGGCGTTGTCAGATCAGCCCCAGCATTTT. This encodes CASSGRALSDQPQHF.

The gene calls are TRBV7-2 and TRBJ2-3; TRBD2 aligns across 8 bases. Looked up from germline, CDR1 is SGHTA and CDR2 is FQGNSA. The CDR3 runs to 14 residues. Germline trimming cut 4 bases from V and 5 bases from J; bases unmatched to any gene: 5. CDR3 sequence: CASSSGLAGDTQYF. The DNA of the CDR3 is TGTGCCAGCAGCTCCGGACTAGCAGGAGATACGCAGTATTTT.

V gene TRBV2 combines with J gene TRBJ2-3, with 9 bases lining up with TRBD2. CDR1 is SNHLY and CDR2 is FYNNEI in the germline V gene. J lost 5 bases, V lost 7 bases, and 10 bases had no gene match. The CDR3 totals 15 residues. CDR3 region: CASTGVAGVGDTQYF. The CDR3 DNA reads as TGTGCCAGCACCGGCGTAGCGGGAGTGGGAGATACGCAGTATTTT.

The J gene is TRBJ1-4, the V gene TRBV30; no clear D. The CDR3 runs to 12 residues. The V and J ends lost 2 bases and 8 bases respectively, with 9 bases between them. Germline lookup yields CDR1 GTSNPN and CDR2 SVGIG (reference sequence). The CDR3 DNA is TGTGCCTGGAGTCGAGCGGGAGAAAAACTGTTTTTT. This translates into CAWSRAGEKLFF.

This clone was seen only once. The chain is built from TRBV6-4 and TRBJ1-1; 9 bases map to TRBD1. The CDR3 is 15 residues long. Trimming took 5 bases from V and 1 from J; bases not matched to a gene: 5. Germline V gives CDR1 MRHNA, CDR2 SNTAGT. The CDR3 sequence: CASSNRGQKNTEAFF. The CDR3 DNA is TGTGCCAGCAGTAACAGGGGGCAGAAGAACACTGAAGCTTTCTTT.

The V and J genes are TRBV13 and TRBJ1-3; D is undetermined. Germline V gene data show CDR1 as PRHDT and CDR2 as FYEKMQ (reference sequence). Trimming shortened V by 5 bases and J by 5 bases, and 7 bases separated the two germline ends. This CDR3 comprises 12 residues. The CDR3 here is CASSRGRNTIYF. Here the CDR3 DNA reads TGTGCCAGCAGCCGAGGGCGAAACACCATATATTTT.

CDR3 bases: TGTGCCAGTAGTACCGGACAGGGGGCGCGAAATGAGCAGTTCTTC. Its protein product is CASSTGQGARNEQFF. J is TRBJ2-1 and V is TRBV19; 11 positions match TRBD1. Unmatched junction bases numbered 6, after V lost 4 bases and J lost 7 bases. The CDR3 spans 15 residues. In germline, CDR1 is LNHDA, CDR2 SQIVND (reference sequence).

This chain uses TRBV5-1 with TRBJ2-6; D perhaps matches TRBD2 (5 bases). The germline V and J ends were trimmed by 4 bases and 7 bases, with 18 bases remaining between them. Germline CDR1 reads SGHRS; CDR2 reads YFSETQ. The CDR3 totals 16 residues. The chain's CDR3 is CASSRVARSTANVLTF. CDR3 DNA sequence: TGCGCCAGCAGCAGAGTAGCGAGGTCTACAGCCAACGTCCTGACTTTC.

This clone was recorded at least ten times. The chain links TRBV2 to TRBJ2-7, with TRBD1 as a possible D gene (5 bases). Germline lookup yields CDR1 SNHLY and CDR2 FYNNEI. V lost 6 bases and J lost 4, with 13 bases in between. The CDR3 sequence is 13 residues long. Written as DNA, the CDR3 is TGTGCCAGCAGGCCAGGGTATGAGTACGAGCAGTACTTC. Translated, it gives CASRPGYEYEQYF.

This clone was counted a few times. The J gene is TRBJ2-5, the V gene TRBV30, with D perhaps TRBD2 (6 bases). With 4 bases removed from V and 9 bases from J, the gap between germline ends came to 15 bases. The germline V gene encodes CDR1 GTSNPN and CDR2 SVGIG (reference sequence). The CDR3 spans 12 residues. As DNA, the CDR3 is TGTGCCTGGATCCGCGGTGGGGAGGCCCAGTACTTC. Residues: CAWIRGGEAQYF.

The chain joins TRBV10-3 to TRBJ2-7; 8 bases agree with TRBD1. This CDR3 contains 13 residues. Germline V lookup: CDR1 ENHRY, CDR2 SYGVKD. After removal of 8 bases from V and 4 bases from J, the junction contained 7 bases not matched to a gene. The CDR3 DNA reads TGTGCCATCGGTACAGGACAGGGATACGAGCAGTACTTC. Translated, it gives CAIGTGQGYEQYF.

This sequence joins TRBV23-1 and TRBJ1-3, with D possibly being TRBD1 (5 bases). TRBV23-1 is an ORF, with its function uncertain. V was pared by 11 bases and J by 9 bases, with 23 bases between. The CDR3 spans 14 residues. The CDR3 region has the DNA TGCGCCCCGGCGGGACCACGGATATCAGTCACCATATATTTT. Protein: CAPAGPRISVTIYF.

V and J are TRBV11-2 and TRBJ2-3; 11 nucleotides align to TRBD2. V shed 2 bases, J shed 5 bases, and the junction held 6 bases outside the gene matches. The CDR3 totals 16 residues. Looked up from germline, CDR1 is SGHAT and CDR2 is FQNNGV. CDR3 sequence (DNA): TGTGCCAGCAGCTTATTTTTTCTAGCGGGAGGAGATACGCAGTATTTT. Its protein product is CASSLFFLAGGDTQYF.

This chain connects TRBV4-3 to TRBJ2-7, with a possible D match to TRBD2 (6 bases). CDR1 and CDR2 from the germline V gene are LGHNA and YSLEER. The CDR3 consists of 14 residues. V lost 1 base and J lost 2, with 9 bases in between. CDR3 protein: CASSQAEGPYEQYF. The CDR3 DNA follows: TGCGCCAGCAGCCAAGCGGAGGGGCCCTACGAGCAGTACTTC.

The genes are TRBV28 and TRBJ1-2; no firm D call. V dropped 5 bases and J dropped 8 bases, with 18 bases sitting between them. CDR1 is MDHEN and CDR2 is SYDVKM in the germline V gene. The CDR3 is 14 residues long. As DNA, the CDR3 is TGTGCCAGCAGTCCATCTAGTCCCGACGGGGGCTACACCTTC. The encoded protein is CASSPSSPDGGYTF.

This clone was seen only once. V and J are TRBV19 and TRBJ2-5, with D tentatively TRBD2 (6 bases). V dropped 3 bases and J dropped 1 base, with 12 bases sitting between them. Germline V gene lookup returns CDR1 LNHDA and CDR2 SQIVND (reference sequence). This CDR3 region has 15 residues. CDR3 residues: CASSIVGGTQETQYF. The CDR3 nucleotides are TGTGCCAGTAGTATTGTGGGCGGGACCCAAGAGACCCAGTACTTC. The whole variable domain, filled in from reference TRBV19 and TRBJ2-5, reads DGGITQSPKYLFRKEGQNVTLSCEQNLNHDAMYWYRQDPGQGLRLIYYSQIVNDFQKGDIAEGYSVSREKKESFPLTVTSAQKNPTAFYLCASSIVGGTQETQYFGPGTRLLVL.

The V call is TRBV5-1, the J call TRBJ2-7, with 9 bases lining up with TRBD1. The junction had 11 bases not matched to a gene; V was cut back by 3 bases and J by 4 bases. Germline CDR1 SGHRS, CDR2 YFSETQ. The CDR3 has 16 amino acids. CDR3 DNA sequence: TGCGCCAGCAGCTGGACACTGGACAGGGGATGGTACGAGCAGTACTTC. Its translation is CASSWTLDRGWYEQYF.

The chain employs TRBV6-1 and TRBJ2-2; 8 nucleotides align to TRBD2. CDR1 and CDR2 (germline): MNHNS, SASEGT. This CDR3 contains 16 residues. V lost 2 bases to trimming and J lost 4 bases; unmatched junction nucleotides: 6. The CDR3 coding sequence is TGTGCCAGCAGTGAAAGGGTTGCGGGGGGCACCGGGGAGCTGTTTTTT. It is translated as CASSERVAGGTGELFF.

V usage is TRBV5-8 and J usage is TRBJ1-5; TRBD1 might be the D (6 bases). The V gene's germline CDR1 is SGHTS and CDR2 YDEGEE. The V end was cut by 1 base, the J end by 0 bases, with 14 bases between. This CDR3 region has 17 residues. This CDR3 reads CASSLTRDTYSNQPQHF. The CDR3 coding sequence is TGTGCCAGCAGCTTGACCCGGGACACATATAGCAATCAGCCCCAGCATTTT.

The rearrangement uses TRBV7-6 and TRBJ1-6; 7 bases align to TRBD1. Trimming took 1 base from V and 10 from J; bases not matched to a gene: 7. CDR3 size: 15 residues. Germline CDR1 is SGHVS and CDR2 is FNYEAQ. The CDR3 region is CASSLVPDRTSPLHF. The CDR3 bases are TGTGCCAGCAGCTTAGTGCCGGACAGGACGTCACCCCTCCACTTT.